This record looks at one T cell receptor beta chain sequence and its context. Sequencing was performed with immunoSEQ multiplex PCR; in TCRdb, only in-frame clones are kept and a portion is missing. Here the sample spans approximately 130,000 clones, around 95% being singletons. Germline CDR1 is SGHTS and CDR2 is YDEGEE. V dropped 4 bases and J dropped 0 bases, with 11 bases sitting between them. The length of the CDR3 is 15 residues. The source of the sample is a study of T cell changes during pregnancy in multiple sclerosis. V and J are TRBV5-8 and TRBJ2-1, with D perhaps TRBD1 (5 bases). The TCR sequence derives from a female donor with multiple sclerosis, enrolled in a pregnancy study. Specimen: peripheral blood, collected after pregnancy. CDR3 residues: CASSTGVSSYNEQFF. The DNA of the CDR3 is TGTGCCAGCAGCACAGGTGTTAGCTCCTACAATGAGCAGTTCTTC.